The rows below give T cell receptor beta chains drawn from one sample of a study of cytomegalovirus exposure and HLA in healthy donors. The assay was immunoSEQ multiplex PCR, and TCRdb's table has in-frame clones only and misses some. The sample carries some 170,000 clones, 60% to 85% recorded once. Material: PBMCs. These receptors were taken from a woman in her forties or fifties in good health and CMV-seropositive. Both conserved end residues are trimmed from each CDR3. Fields, in order: V gene, J gene, CDR3 protein.

V: TRBV5-1; J: TRBJ2-1; CDR3: ASSLGTGQGGEQF
V: TRBV2; J: TRBJ2-1; CDR3: ASSEGQRGNEQF
V: TRBV27; J: TRBJ2-7; CDR3: ASSLDGYSYEQY
V: TRBV5-4; J: TRBJ2-3; CDR3: ASSLGLAGGSYARDTQY
V: TRBV2; J: TRBJ2-3; CDR3: ATPGSGYTDTQY
V: TRBV7-8; J: TRBJ1-1; CDR3: ASSLGLLNTEAF
V: TRBV6-1; J: TRBJ1-2; CDR3: ASSERDRLGGNYGYT
V: TRBV10-3; J: TRBJ2-7; CDR3: AITGKRYEQY
V: TRBV5-1; J: TRBJ1-2; CDR3: ASSGTGYGYT
V: TRBV4-1; J: TRBJ2-7; CDR3: ASSQASTTYEQY
V: TRBV5-1; J: TRBJ2-3; CDR3: ASSVTSGSTDTQY
V: TRBV7-2; J: TRBJ2-3; CDR3: ASSPAPSFKDTQY
V: TRBV7-9; J: TRBJ1-6; CDR3: ASSLDSSNSPLH
V: TRBV7-3; J: TRBJ1-1; CDR3: ASSLAGNTEAF
V: TRBV6-6; J: TRBJ1-2; CDR3: ASSTPTGRGNYGYT
V: TRBV7-2; J: TRBJ2-1; CDR3: ASSLGPGQF
V: TRBV19; J: TRBJ1-1; CDR3: ASSPQGGGYTEAF
V: TRBV5-1; J: TRBJ1-6; CDR3: ASSATGRNSPLH
V: TRBV29-1; J: TRBJ2-3; CDR3: SVEVEGTGGITDTQY
V: TRBV4-2; J: TRBJ2-1; CDR3: ASSATAGGYSYNEQF
V: TRBV18; J: TRBJ2-7; CDR3: ASSPQTVQY
V: TRBV9; J: TRBJ2-1; CDR3: ASSVGTSGGANNEQF
V: TRBV27; J: TRBJ2-6; CDR3: ASSQISSGANVLT
V: TRBV6-1; J: TRBJ1-1; CDR3: ASRRSGVDTEAF
V: TRBV2; J: TRBJ1-6; CDR3: ASSEQGAQSDPLH
V: TRBV6-5; J: TRBJ2-2; CDR3: ASSYFPGGATGELF
V: TRBV6-1; J: TRBJ1-5; CDR3: ASSDYRQGNQPQH
V: TRBV21-1; J: TRBJ2-2; CDR3: ASSFDRWNTGELF
V: TRBV19; J: TRBJ2-7; CDR3: ASSIDWTGLGQY
V: TRBV2; J: TRBJ2-1; CDR3: ASSEVGLADSNEQF
V: TRBV18; J: TRBJ2-2; CDR3: ASSPPWAGGTGELF
V: TRBV5-1; J: TRBJ2-7; CDR3: ASSLNLPGTGEQY
V: TRBV10-1; J: TRBJ1-1; CDR3: ASSFNRNTEAF
V: TRBV7-9; J: TRBJ2-6; CDR3: ASSRMTGTFSGANVLT
V: TRBV9; J: TRBJ1-6; CDR3: ASSVGTGRSYNSPLH
V: TRBV6-1; J: TRBJ1-4; CDR3: ASSTGQGNEKLF
V: TRBV11-2; J: TRBJ1-6; CDR3: ASSGLKGNSPLH
V: TRBV10-3; J: TRBJ1-3; CDR3: AISDQGAGNTIY
V: TRBV12-5; J: TRBJ2-3; CDR3: ASGRNDGGGNMQY
V: TRBV6-5; J: TRBJ1-3; CDR3: ASSLGQGNTIY
V: TRBV9; J: TRBJ1-3; CDR3: ASSVGPSPVNTIY
V: TRBV18; J: TRBJ1-4; CDR3: ASSPGQINEKLF
V: TRBV9; J: TRBJ2-5; CDR3: ARTGGAKGETQY
V: TRBV19; J: TRBJ1-6; CDR3: ASSYGRVNNSPLH
V: TRBV30; J: TRBJ1-5; CDR3: AWSPGGFQPQH
V: TRBV15; J: TRBJ2-5; CDR3: ATSRDTRRGQETQY
V: TRBV6-1; J: TRBJ1-4; CDR3: ASSDWRTTNEKLF
V: TRBV5-1; J: TRBJ2-1; CDR3: ASKHGTSGGAHEQF
V: TRBV5-1; J: TRBJ1-6; CDR3: ASSLSPGGDSPLH
V: TRBV4-2; J: TRBJ2-7; CDR3: ASSQDPFGRGSEQY
V: TRBV7-9; J: TRBJ1-1; CDR3: ASSLAVGAMNTEAF
V: TRBV5-4; J: TRBJ2-1; CDR3: ASSPKTSGGMQSYNEQF
V: TRBV15; J: TRBJ2-7; CDR3: ATSRDGTHGEQY